Below are 2 T cell receptor beta chains sequenced from a single sample in a study of regulatory T cells. Their antigen targets remain unknown. Study-wide points: In CD3G-deficient patients, conventional CD4+ T cells were enriched for hydrophobic CDR3 residues at positions 6 and 7.

The primer mix had 52 TRBV and 13 TRBJ primers. Profiled with immunoSEQ multiplex PCR; TCRdb holds only in-frame clones, not every one. This table holds about 18,000 clones, 84% found once. The sample taken for sequencing was conventional CD4+ T cells sorted from blood. Receptors were obtained from a person younger than 45 with CD3G deficiency.

By share, this clone ranks as medium-sized. V and J are TRBV28 and TRBJ1-5; 9 bases line up with TRBD1. CDR1 and CDR2 from the germline V gene are MDHEN and SYDVKM. Trimming removed 6 bases from V and 6 bases from J; junction bases left unmatched: 15. The CDR3 is made up of 17 amino acids. In DNA, the CDR3 is TGTGCCAGCAGAAAGCTTACAGGGGGCGAATGGAGTCAGCCCCAGCATTTT. Amino acid sequence: CASRKLTGGEWSQPQHF. Looking up the rest from reference TRBV28 and TRBJ1-5 gives the full variable domain: DVKVTQSSRYLVKRTGEKVFLECVQDMDHENMFWYRQDPGLGLRLIYFSYDVKMKEKGDIPEGYSVSREKKERFSLILESASTNQTSMYLCASRKLTGGEWSQPQHFGDGTRLSIL.

This chain uses TRBV5-1 with TRBJ1-1; D is uncertain. Germline values: CDR1 SGHRS, CDR2 YFSETQ. Trimming shortened V by 4 bases and J by 0 bases, and 10 bases separated the two germline ends. The CDR3 is made up of 14 amino acids. CDR3 nucleotide sequence: TGCGCCAGCAGCCCCGGACTCCTGAACACTGAAGCTTTCTTT. Translated: CASSPGLLNTEAFF.